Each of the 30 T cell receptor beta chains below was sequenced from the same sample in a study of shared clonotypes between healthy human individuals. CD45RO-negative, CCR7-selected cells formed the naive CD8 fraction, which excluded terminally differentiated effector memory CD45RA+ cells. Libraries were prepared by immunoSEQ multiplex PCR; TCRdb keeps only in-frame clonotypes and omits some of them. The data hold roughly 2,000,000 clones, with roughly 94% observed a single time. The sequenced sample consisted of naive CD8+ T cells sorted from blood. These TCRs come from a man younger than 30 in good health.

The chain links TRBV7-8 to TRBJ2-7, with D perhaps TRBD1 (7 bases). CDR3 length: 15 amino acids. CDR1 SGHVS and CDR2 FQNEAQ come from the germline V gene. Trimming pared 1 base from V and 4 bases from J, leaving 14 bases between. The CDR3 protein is CASSLGPGGTYEQYF. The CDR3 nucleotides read TGTGCCAGCAGCTTAGGGCCAGGGGGGACATACGAGCAGTACTTC.

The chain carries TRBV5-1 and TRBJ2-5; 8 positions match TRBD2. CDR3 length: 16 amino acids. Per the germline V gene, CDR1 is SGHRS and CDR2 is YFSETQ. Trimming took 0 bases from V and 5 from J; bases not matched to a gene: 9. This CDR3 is CASSLAVAGLRETQYF. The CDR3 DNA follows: TGCGCCAGCAGCTTGGCGGTAGCGGGGCTTCGGGAGACCCAGTACTTC.

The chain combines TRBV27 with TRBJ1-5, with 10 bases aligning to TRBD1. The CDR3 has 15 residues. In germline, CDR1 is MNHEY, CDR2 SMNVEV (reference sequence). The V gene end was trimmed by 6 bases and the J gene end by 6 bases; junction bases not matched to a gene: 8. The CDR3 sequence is CASSLGQGTGQPQHF. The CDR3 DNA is TGTGCCAGCAGCCTGGGACAGGGGACTGGTCAGCCCCAGCATTTT.

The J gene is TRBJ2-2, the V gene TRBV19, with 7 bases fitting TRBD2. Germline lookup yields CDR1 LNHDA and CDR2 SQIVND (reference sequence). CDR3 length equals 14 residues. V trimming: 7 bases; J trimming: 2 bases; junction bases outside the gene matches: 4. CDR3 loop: CASNGGINTGELFF. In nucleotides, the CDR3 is TGTGCCAGTAACGGGGGGATTAACACCGGGGAGCTGTTTTTT. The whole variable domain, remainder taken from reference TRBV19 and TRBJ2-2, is DGGITQSPKYLFRKEGQNVTLSCEQNLNHDAMYWYRQDPGQGLRLIYYSQIVNDFQKGDIAEGYSVSREKKESFPLTVTSAQKNPTAFYLCASNGGINTGELFFGEGSRLTVL.

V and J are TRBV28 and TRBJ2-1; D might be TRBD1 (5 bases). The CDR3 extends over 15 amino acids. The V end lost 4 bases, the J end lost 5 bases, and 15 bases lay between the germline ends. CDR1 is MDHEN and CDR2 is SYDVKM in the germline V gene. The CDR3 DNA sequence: TGTGCCAGCAGTTCTACAGGTGAAATCGACAATGAGCAGTTCTTC. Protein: CASSSTGEIDNEQFF.

The CDR3 DNA sequence: TGTGCCAGCAGCAAACTTAGGACAGGCAAGATCCCCGATGAATCTGGGGCCAACGTCCTGACTTTC. It yields the protein CASSKLRTGKIPDESGANVLTF. This rearrangement joins TRBV21-1 to TRBJ2-6; the table's D call of TRBD1 was not tested on the DNA. TRBV21-1 is deemed a pseudogene. This CDR3 is 22 amino acids long.

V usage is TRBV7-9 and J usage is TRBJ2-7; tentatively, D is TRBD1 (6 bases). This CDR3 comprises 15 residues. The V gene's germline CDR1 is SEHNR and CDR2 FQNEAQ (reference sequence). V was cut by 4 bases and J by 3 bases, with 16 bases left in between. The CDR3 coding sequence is TGTGCCAGCAGCTCCCATACAGGGATCGGCTACGAGCAGTACTTC. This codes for CASSSHTGIGYEQYF.

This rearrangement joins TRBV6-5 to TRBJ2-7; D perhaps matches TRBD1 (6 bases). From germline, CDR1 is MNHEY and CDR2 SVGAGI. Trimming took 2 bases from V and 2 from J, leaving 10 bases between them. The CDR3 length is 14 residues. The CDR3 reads CASSYVDSAYEQYF. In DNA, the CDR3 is TGTGCCAGCAGTTACGTGGACAGCGCCTACGAGCAGTACTTC.

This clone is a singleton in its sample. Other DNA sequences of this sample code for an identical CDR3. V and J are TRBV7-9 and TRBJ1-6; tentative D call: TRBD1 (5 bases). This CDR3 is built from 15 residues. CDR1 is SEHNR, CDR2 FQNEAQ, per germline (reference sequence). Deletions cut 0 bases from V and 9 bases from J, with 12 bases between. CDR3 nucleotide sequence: TGTGCCAGCAGCTTAGCGGGCCAGGGTGGTTCACCCCTCCACTTT. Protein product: CASSLAGQGGSPLHF.

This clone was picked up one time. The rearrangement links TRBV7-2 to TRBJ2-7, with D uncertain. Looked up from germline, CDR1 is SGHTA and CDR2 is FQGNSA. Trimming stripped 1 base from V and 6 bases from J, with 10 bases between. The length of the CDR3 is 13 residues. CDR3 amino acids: CASSLGGAGEQYF. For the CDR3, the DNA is TGTGCCAGCAGCTTAGGGGGTGCTGGCGAGCAGTACTTC.

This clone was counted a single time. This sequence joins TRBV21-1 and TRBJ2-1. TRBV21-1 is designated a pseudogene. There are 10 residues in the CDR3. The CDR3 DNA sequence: TGTGCCAGCAGCATTAGGCCTCAGTTCTTC. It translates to CASSIRPQFF.

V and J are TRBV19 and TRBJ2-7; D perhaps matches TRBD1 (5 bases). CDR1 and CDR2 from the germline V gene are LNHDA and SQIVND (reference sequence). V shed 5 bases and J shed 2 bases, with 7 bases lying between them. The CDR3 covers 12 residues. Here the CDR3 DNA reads TGTGCCAGTAGTGACAGCACCTACGAGCAGTACTTC. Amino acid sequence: CASSDSTYEQYF.

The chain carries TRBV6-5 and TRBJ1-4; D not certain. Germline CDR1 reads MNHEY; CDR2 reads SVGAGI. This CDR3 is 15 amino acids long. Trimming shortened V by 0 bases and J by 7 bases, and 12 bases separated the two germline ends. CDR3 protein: CASSYSASKGEKLFF. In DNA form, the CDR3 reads TGTGCCAGCAGTTACTCGGCCAGTAAGGGTGAAAAACTGTTTTTT.

The CDR3 spells CAISDLTGGDTEAFF. As DNA, the CDR3 is TGTGCCATCAGTGACCTCACAGGGGGAGACACTGAAGCTTTCTTT. This chain uses TRBV10-3 with TRBJ1-1; 8 bases line up with TRBD1. The CDR3 is 15 amino acids. The germline V gene has CDR1 ENHRY and CDR2 SYGVKD. V lost 3 bases and J lost 3; bases outside the gene matches: 6.

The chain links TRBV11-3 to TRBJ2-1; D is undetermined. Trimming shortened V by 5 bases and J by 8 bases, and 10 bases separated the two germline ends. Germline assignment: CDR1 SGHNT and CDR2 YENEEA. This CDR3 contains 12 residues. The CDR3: CASSPTRDEQFF. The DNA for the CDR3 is TGTGCCAGCAGCCCGACCCGGGATGAGCAGTTCTTC.

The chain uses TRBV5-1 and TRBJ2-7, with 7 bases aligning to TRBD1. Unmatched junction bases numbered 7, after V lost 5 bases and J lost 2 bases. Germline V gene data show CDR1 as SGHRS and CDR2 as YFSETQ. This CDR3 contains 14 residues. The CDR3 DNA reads TGCGCCAGCAGTTCCCGACAGGGTCCCTACGAGCAGTACTTC. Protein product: CASSSRQGPYEQYF.

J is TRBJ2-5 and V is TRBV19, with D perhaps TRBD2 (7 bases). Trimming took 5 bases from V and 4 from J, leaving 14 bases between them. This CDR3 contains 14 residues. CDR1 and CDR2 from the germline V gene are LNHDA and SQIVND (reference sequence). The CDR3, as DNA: TGTGCCAGTAGTCCGATCGGGGGGCGAGAGACCCAGTACTTC. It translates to CASSPIGGRETQYF.

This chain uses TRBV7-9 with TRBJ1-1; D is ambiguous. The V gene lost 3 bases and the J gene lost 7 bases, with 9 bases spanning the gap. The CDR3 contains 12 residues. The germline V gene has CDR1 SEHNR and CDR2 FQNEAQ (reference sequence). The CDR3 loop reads CASSFFLDEAFF. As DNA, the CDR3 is TGTGCCAGCAGCTTCTTTTTAGATGAAGCTTTCTTT.

The chain's CDR3 is CASSVDGEELAGDEQYF. The CDR3 coding sequence is TGTGCCAGCAGCGTTGACGGGGAGGAACTAGCGGGAGACGAGCAGTACTTC. This sequence joins TRBV25-1 and TRBJ2-7, with 11 bases matching TRBD2. Per the germline V gene, CDR1 is MGHDK and CDR2 is SYGVNS. J was trimmed by 5 bases and V by 6 bases; bases with no gene match: 15. There are 17 residues in the CDR3.

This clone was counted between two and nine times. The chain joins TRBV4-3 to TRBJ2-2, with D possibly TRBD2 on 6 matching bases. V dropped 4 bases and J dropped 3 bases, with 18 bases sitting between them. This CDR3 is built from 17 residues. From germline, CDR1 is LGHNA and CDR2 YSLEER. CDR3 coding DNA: TGCGCCAGCAGCCCCCTAGCGACAATGAGGGACACCGGGGAGCTGTTTTTT. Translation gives CASSPLATMRDTGELFF.

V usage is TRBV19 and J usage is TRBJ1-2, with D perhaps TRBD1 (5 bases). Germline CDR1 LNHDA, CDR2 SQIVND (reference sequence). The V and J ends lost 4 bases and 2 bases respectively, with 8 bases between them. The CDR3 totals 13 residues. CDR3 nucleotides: TGTGCCAGTAGTAACCAGGGAAACTATGGCTACACCTTC. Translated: CASSNQGNYGYTF.

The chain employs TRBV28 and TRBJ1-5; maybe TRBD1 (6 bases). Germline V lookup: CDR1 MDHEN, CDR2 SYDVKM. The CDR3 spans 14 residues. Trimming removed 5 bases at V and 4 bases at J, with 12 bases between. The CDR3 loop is CASSIRRGNQPQHF. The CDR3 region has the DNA TGTGCCAGCAGTATCAGGAGGGGGAATCAGCCCCAGCATTTT.

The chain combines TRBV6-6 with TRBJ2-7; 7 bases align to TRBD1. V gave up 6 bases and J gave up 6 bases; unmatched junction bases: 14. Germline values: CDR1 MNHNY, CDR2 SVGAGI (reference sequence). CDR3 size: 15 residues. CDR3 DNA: TGTGCCAGCAGCCCAGGCCCCGGGACAGTCCCCGAGCAGTACTTC. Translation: CASSPGPGTVPEQYF.

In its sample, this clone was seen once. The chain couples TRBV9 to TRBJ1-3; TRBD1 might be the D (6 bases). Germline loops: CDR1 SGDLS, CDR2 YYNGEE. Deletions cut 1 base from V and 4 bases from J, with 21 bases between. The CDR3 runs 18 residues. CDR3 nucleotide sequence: TGTGCCAGCAGCGTAAACAAATACGGGACAACGGGAGGAAACACCATATATTTT. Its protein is CASSVNKYGTTGGNTIYF.

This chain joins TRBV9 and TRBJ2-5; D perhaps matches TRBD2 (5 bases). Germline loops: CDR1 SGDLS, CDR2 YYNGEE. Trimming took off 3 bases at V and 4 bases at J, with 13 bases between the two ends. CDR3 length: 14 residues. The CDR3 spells CASSAPIGIETQYF. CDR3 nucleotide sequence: TGTGCCAGCAGCGCCCCGATCGGGATAGAGACCCAGTACTTC. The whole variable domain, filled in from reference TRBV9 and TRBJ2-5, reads DSGVTQTPKHLITATGQRVTLRCSPRSGDLSVYWYQQSLDQGLQFLIQYYNGEERAKGNILERFSAQQFPDLHSELNLSSLELGDSALYFCASSAPIGIETQYFGPGTRLLVL.

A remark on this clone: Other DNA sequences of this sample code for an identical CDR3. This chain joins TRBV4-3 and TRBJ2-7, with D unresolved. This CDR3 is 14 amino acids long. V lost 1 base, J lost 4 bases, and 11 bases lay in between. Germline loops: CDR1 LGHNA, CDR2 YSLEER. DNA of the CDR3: TGCGCCAGCAGCCAAGGGGTCCAAGGATACGAGCAGTACTTC. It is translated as CASSQGVQGYEQYF.

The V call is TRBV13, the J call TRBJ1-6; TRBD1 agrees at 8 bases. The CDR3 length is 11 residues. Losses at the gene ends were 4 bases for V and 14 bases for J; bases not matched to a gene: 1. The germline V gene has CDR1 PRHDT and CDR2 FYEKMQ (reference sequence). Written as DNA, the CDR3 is TGTGCCAGCAGCTCACAGGGGGCCCTCCACTTT. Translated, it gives CASSSQGALHF.

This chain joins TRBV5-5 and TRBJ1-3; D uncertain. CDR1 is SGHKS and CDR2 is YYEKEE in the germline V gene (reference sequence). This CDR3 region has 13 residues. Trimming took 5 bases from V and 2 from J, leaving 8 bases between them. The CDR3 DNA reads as TGTGCCAGCAGTTTGCGACCTGGAAACACCATATATTTT. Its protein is CASSLRPGNTIYF.

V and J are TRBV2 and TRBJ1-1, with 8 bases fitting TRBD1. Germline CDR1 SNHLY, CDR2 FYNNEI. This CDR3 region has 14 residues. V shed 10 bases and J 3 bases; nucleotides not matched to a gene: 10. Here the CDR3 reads CATLRGDRHTEAFF. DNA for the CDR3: TGTGCCACCTTACGGGGGGACAGGCACACTGAAGCTTTCTTT.

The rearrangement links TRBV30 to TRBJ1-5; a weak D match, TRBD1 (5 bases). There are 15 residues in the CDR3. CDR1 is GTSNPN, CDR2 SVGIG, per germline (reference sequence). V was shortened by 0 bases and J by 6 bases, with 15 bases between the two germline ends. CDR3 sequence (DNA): TGTGCCTGGAGTGTCCAGACGTCGGGGGTTCAGCCCCAGCATTTT. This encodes CAWSVQTSGVQPQHF.